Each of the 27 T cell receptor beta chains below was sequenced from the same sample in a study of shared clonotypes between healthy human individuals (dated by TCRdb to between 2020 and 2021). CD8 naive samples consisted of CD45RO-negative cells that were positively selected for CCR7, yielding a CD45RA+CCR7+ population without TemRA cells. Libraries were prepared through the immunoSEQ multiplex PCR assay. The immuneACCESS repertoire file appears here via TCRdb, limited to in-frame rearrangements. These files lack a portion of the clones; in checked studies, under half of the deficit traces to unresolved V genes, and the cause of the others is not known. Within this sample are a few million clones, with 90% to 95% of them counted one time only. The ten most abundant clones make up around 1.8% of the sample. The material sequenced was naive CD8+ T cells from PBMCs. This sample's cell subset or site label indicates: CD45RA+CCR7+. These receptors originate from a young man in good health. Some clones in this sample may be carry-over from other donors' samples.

In DNA, the CDR3 is TGTGCCAGCAGCTTGTGGGGGCAGACCCAGTACTTC. It translates to CASSLWGQTQYF. The chain has TRBV5-4 and TRBJ2-5, with D perhaps TRBD1 (6 bases). Germline assignment: CDR1 SGHNT and CDR2 YYREEE (reference sequence). The CDR3 runs to 12 residues. V was cut by 1 base and J by 6 bases, with 7 bases left in between. The whole variable domain, filled in from reference TRBV5-4 and TRBJ2-5, reads ETGVTQSPTHLIKTRGQQVTLRCSSQSGHNTVSWYQQALGQGPQFIFQYYREEENGRGNFPPRFSGLQFPNYSSELNVNALELDDSALYLCASSLWGQTQYFGPGTRLLVL.

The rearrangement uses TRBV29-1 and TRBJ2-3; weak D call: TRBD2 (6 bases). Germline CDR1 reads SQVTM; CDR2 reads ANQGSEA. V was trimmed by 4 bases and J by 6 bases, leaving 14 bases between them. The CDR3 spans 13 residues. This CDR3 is CSVGGVEADTQYF. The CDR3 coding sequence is TGCAGCGTTGGCGGGGTGGAGGCGGATACGCAGTATTTT.

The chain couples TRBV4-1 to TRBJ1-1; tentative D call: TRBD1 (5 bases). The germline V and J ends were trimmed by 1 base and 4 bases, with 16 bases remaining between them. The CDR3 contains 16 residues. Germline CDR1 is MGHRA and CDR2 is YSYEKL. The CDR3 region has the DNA TGCGCCAGCAGCCAAGCTGTGCCCGGGGCAGCCACTGAAGCTTTCTTT. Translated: CASSQAVPGAATEAFF.

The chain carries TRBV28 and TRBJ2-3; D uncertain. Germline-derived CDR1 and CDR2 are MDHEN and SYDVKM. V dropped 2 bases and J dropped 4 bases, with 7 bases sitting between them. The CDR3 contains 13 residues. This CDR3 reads CASSLDLSDTQYF. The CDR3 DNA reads TGTGCCAGCAGTTTAGACTTATCAGATACGCAGTATTTT.

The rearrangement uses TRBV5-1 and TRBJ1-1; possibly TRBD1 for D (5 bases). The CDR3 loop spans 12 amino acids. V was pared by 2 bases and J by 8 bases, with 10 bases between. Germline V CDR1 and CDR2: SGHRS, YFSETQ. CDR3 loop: CASSFGTSEAFF. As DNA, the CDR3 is TGCGCCAGCAGCTTTGGGACCTCGGAAGCTTTCTTT.

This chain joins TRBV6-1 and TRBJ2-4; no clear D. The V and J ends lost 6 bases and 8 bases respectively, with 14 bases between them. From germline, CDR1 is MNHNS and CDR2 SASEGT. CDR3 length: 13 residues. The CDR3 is CASRSGFGDIQYF. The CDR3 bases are TGTGCCAGCAGATCCGGGTTTGGGGACATTCAGTACTTC.

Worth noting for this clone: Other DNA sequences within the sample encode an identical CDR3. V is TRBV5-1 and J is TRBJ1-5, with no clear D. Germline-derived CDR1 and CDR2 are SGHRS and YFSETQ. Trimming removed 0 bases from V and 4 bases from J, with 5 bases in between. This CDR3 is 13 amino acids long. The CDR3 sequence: CASSLVGNQPQHF. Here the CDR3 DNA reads TGCGCCAGCAGCTTGGTCGGGAATCAGCCCCAGCATTTT.

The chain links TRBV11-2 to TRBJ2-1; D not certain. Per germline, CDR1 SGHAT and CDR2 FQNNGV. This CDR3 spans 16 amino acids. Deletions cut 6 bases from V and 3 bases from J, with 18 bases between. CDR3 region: CASRTRTQLNYNEQFF. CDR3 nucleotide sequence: TGTGCCAGCAGGACCCGGACCCAACTCAACTACAATGAGCAGTTCTTC. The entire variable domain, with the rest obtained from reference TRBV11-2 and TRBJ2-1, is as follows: EAGVAQSPRYKIIEKRQSVAFWCNPISGHATLYWYQQILGQGPKLLIQFQNNGVVDDSQLPKDRFSAERLKGVDSTLKIQPAKLEDSAVYLCASRTRTQLNYNEQFFGPGTRLTVL.

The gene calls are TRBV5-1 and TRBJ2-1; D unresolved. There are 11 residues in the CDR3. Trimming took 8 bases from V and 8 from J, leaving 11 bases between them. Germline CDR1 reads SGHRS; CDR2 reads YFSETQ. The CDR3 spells CASGLDHEQFF. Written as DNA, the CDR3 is TGCGCCAGTGGGCTCGACCATGAGCAGTTCTTC. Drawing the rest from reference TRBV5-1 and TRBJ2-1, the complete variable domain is KAGVTQTPRYLIKTRGQQVTLSCSPISGHRSVSWYQQTPGQGLQFLFEYFSETQRNKGNFPGRFSGRQFSNSRSEMNVSTLELGDSALYLCASGLDHEQFFGPGTRLTVL.

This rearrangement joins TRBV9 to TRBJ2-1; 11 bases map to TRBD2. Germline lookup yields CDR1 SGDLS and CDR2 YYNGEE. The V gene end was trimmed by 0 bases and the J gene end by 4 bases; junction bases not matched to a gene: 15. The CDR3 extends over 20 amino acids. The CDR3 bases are TGTGCCAGCAGCGTAGCCACGGGGACTAGCGGCCACTTCGGTTACAATGAGCAGTTCTTC. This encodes CASSVATGTSGHFGYNEQFF.

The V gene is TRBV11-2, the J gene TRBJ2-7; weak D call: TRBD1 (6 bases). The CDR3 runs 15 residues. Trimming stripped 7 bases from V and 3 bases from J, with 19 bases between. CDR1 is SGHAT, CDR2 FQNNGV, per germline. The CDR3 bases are TGTGCCAGCATCCAATGGGGGCTTTGGGGCTACGAGCAGTACTTC. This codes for CASIQWGLWGYEQYF.

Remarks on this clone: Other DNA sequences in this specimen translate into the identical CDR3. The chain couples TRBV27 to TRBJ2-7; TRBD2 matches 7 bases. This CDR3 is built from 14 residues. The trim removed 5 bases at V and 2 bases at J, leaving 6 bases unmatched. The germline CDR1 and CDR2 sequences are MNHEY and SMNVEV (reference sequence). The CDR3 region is CASSPRGGPYEQYF. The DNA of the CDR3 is TGTGCCAGCAGTCCGCGGGGAGGGCCCTACGAGCAGTACTTC.

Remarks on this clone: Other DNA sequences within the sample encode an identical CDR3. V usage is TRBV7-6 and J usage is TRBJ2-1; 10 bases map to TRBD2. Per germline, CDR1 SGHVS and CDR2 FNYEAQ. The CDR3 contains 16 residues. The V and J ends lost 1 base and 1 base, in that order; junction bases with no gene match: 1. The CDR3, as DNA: TGTGCCAGCAGCTTAGGTAGCGGGAGGTCCTACAATGAGCAGTTCTTC. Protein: CASSLGSGRSYNEQFF.

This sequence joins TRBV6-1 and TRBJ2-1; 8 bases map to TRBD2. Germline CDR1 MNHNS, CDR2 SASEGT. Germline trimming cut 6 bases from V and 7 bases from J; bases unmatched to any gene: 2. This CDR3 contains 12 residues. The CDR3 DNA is TGTGCCAGCAGCACGGGGGGGAATGAGCAGTTCTTC. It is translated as CASSTGGNEQFF.

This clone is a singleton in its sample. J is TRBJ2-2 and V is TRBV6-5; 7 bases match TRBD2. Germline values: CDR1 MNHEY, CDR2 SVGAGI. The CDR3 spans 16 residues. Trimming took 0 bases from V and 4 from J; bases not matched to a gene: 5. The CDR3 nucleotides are TGTGCCAGCAGTTACTCGAGCGGGGTTGGCACCGGGGAGCTGTTTTTT. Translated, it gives CASSYSSGVGTGELFF.

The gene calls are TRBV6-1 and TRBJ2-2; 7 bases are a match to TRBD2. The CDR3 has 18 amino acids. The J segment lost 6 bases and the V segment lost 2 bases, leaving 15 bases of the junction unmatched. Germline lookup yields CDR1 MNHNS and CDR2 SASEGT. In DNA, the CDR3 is TGTGCCAGCAGTGAAAATAGACTAGCAAGGAGGGGATCCGGGGAGCTGTTTTTT. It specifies CASSENRLARRGSGELFF.

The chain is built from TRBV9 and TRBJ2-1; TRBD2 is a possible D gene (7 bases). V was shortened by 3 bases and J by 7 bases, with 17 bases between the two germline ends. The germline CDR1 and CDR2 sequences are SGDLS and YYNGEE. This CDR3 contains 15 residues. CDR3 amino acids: CASSGREGVWNEQFF. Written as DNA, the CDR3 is TGTGCCAGCAGCGGAAGGGAGGGGGTATGGAATGAGCAGTTCTTC. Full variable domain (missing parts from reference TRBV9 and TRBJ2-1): DSGVTQTPKHLITATGQRVTLRCSPRSGDLSVYWYQQSLDQGLQFLIQYYNGEERAKGNILERFSAQQFPDLHSELNLSSLELGDSALYFCASSGREGVWNEQFFGPGTRLTVL.

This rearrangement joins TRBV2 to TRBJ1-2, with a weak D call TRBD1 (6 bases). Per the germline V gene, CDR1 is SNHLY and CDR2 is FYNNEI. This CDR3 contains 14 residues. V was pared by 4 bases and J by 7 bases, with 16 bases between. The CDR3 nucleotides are TGTGCCAGCAGTGTCTCGGGGGGCGCTCGTGGCTACACCTTC. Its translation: CASSVSGGARGYTF. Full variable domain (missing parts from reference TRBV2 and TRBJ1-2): EPEVTQTPSHQVTQMGQEVILRCVPISNHLYFYWYRQILGQKVEFLVSFYNNEISEKSEIFDDQFSVERPDGSNFTLKIRSTKLEDSAMYFCASSVSGGARGYTFGSGTRLTVV.

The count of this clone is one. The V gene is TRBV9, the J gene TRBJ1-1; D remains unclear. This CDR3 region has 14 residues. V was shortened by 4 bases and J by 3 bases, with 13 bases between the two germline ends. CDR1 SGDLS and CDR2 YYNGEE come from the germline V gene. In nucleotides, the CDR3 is TGTGCCAGCAGCCCTCCGAGTCGGGACACTGAAGCTTTCTTT. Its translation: CASSPPSRDTEAFF.

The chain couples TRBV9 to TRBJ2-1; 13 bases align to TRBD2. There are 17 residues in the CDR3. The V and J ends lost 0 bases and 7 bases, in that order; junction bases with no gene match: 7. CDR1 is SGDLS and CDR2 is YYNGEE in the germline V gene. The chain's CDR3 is CASSVEGLAGTWNEQFF. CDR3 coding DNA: TGTGCCAGCAGCGTAGAGGGACTAGCGGGGACGTGGAATGAGCAGTTCTTC.

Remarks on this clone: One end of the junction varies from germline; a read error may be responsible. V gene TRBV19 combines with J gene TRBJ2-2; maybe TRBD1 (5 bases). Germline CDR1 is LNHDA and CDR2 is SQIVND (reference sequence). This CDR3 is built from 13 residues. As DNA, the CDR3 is TGTGCCGGTAGACAGCCGAACACCGGGGAGCTGTTTTTT. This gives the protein CAGRQPNTGELFF.

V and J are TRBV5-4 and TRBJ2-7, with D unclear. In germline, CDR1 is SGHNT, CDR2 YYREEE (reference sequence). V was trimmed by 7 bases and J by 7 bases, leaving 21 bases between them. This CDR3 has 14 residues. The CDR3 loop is CASGPFGFPMEQYF. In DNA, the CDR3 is TGTGCCAGCGGCCCATTCGGTTTTCCTATGGAGCAGTACTTC.

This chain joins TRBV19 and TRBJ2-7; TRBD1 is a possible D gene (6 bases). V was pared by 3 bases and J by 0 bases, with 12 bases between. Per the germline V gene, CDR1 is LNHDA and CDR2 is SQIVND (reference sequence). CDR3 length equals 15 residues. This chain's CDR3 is CASSIGTPFSYEQYF. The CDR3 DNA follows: TGTGCCAGTAGTATCGGGACACCTTTCTCCTACGAGCAGTACTTC.

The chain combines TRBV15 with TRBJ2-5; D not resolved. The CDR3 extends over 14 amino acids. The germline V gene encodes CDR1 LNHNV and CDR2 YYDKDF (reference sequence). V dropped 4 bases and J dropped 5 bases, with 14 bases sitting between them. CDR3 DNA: TGTGCCACCAGCACAAACCCTGAATCGGAGACCCAGTACTTC. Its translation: CATSTNPESETQYF.

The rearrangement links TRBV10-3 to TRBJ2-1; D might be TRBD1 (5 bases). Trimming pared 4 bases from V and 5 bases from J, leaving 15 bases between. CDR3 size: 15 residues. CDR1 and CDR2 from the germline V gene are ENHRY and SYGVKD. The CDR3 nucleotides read TGTGCCATCAGTGCCCTTGAAGGGGTAAACAATGAGCAGTTCTTC. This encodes CAISALEGVNNEQFF.

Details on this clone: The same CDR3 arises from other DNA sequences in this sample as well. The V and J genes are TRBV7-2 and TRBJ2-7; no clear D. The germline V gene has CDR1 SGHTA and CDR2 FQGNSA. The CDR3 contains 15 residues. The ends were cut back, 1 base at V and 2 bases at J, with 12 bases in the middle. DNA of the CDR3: TGTGCCAGCAGCTTAGTAGCTGGACCAACCTACGAGCAGTACTTC. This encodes CASSLVAGPTYEQYF. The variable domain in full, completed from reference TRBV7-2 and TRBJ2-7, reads GAGVSQSPSNKVTEKGKDVELRCDPISGHTALYWYRQSLGQGLEFLIYFQGNSAPDKSGLPSDRFSAERTGGSVSTLTIQRTQQEDSAVYLCASSLVAGPTYEQYFGPGTRLTVT.

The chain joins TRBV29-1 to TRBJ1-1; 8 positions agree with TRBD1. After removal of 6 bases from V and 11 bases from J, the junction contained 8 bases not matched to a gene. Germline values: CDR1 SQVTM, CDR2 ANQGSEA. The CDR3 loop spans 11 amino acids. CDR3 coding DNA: TGCAGCGTGGGCACAGGGGGGTGGGCTTTCTTT. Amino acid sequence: CSVGTGGWAFF.